Below, 11 T cell receptor beta chains from the same sample are listed, as sequenced in a study of T-cell reconstitution after alpha-beta-depleted transplantation in children. Researchers prepared the TCRbeta library using unique molecular identifiers, the study reports. TCRdb reprocessed the PCR reads with MiXCR, giving one entry per CDR3 protein. The sample shows about 870,000 distinct CDR3 sequences, under 20% of them seen only once. The material was PBMCs, mostly from graft donor cells, obtained 360 days after TCRalphabeta/CD19-depleted stem cell transplant. Source of these receptors: a male patient aged 10-17 years who had a stem cell transplant for acute lymphoblastic leukemia, so the T cells may come from the graft donor.

The chain joins TRBV7-2 to TRBJ2-3; 7 positions agree with TRBD2. With V trimmed by 1 base and J by 5 bases, 12 bases remained unmatched. Germline CDR1 SGHTA, CDR2 FQGNSA. The CDR3 is 17 amino acids. This CDR3 is CASSLGSAGATGDTQYF. The CDR3 DNA reads as TGTGCCAGCAGCTTAGGTTCGGCGGGAGCCACTGGAGATACGCAGTATTTT.

A few counts support this clonotype. The chain recombines TRBV20-1 with TRBJ2-3, with D unclear. The CDR3 totals 14 residues. The germline V gene encodes CDR1 DFQATT and CDR2 SNEGSKA (reference sequence). Deletions cut 3 bases from V and 0 bases from J, with 10 bases between. The CDR3 coding sequence is TGCAGTGCTAGGGGCCTCCTTAGCACAGATACGCAGTATTTT. This gives the protein CSARGLLSTDTQYF.

CDR3 sequence (DNA): TGTGCCAGCAGTGATCGACTAGCGGAACAAGAGACCCAGTACTTC. As protein: CASSDRLAEQETQYF. The V and J genes are TRBV2 and TRBJ2-5; 9 bases are a match to TRBD2. The CDR3 consists of 15 residues. Germline V CDR1 and CDR2: SNHLY, FYNNEI. V was pared by 3 bases and J by 2 bases, with 4 bases of the junction left unmatched.

The V and J genes are TRBV2 and TRBJ2-7; 7 bases are shared with TRBD1. The CDR3 is 15 amino acids. CDR1 is SNHLY and CDR2 is FYNNEI in the germline V gene. V gave up 4 bases and J gave up 0 bases; unmatched junction bases: 6. CDR3 protein: CASSAWDSPSYEQYF. Written as DNA, the CDR3 is TGTGCCAGCAGTGCGTGGGACAGCCCCTCCTACGAGCAGTACTTC. The whole variable domain, filled in from reference TRBV2 and TRBJ2-7, reads EPEVTQTPSHQVTQMGQEVILRCVPISNHLYFYWYRQILGQKVEFLVSFYNNEISEKSEIFDDQFSVERPDGSNFTLKIRSTKLEDSAMYFCASSAWDSPSYEQYFGPGTRLTVT.

V usage is TRBV7-3 and J usage is TRBJ2-7, with TRBD2 matching 11 bases. The CDR3 has 18 residues. The ends lost 1 base at V and 2 bases at J; junction bases unmatched: 10. Germline V gene data show CDR1 as SGHTA and CDR2 as FQGTGA. The CDR3 sequence: CASSLKGRGTSGAYEQYF. The CDR3 DNA reads as TGTGCCAGCAGCTTAAAAGGACGGGGGACTAGCGGAGCCTACGAGCAGTACTTC.

V and J are TRBV13 and TRBJ2-3; D is ambiguous. CDR1 is PRHDT, CDR2 FYEKMQ, per germline (reference sequence). V lost 3 bases, J lost 0 bases, and 10 bases lay in between. This CDR3 is 15 amino acids long. CDR3 sequence: CASSFLLRSTDTQYF. The CDR3 DNA is TGTGCCAGCAGCTTCTTACTAAGAAGCACAGATACGCAGTATTTT.

The V call is TRBV27, the J call TRBJ2-7, with D uncertain. The CDR3 runs 16 residues. Trimming shortened V by 0 bases and J by 3 bases, and 15 bases separated the two germline ends. Per the germline V gene, CDR1 is MNHEY and CDR2 is SMNVEV (reference sequence). The CDR3 sequence: CASSLSSRFRVYEQYF. Here the CDR3 DNA reads TGTGCCAGCAGTTTATCCTCGAGGTTTAGGGTCTACGAGCAGTACTTC.

V usage is TRBV28 and J usage is TRBJ2-7, with 9 bases aligning to TRBD2. V lost 6 bases and J lost 0; bases outside the gene matches: 6. The CDR3 consists of 15 residues. Germline V gives CDR1 MDHEN, CDR2 SYDVKM. The CDR3 protein is CASSYGLASSYEQYF. The DNA of the CDR3 is TGTGCCAGCAGCTACGGACTAGCGAGCTCCTACGAGCAGTACTTC.

This clonotype was found a few times. The J gene is TRBJ1-2, the V gene TRBV6-5; D uncertain. The V end lost 6 bases, the J end lost 2 bases, and 16 bases lay between the germline ends. The V gene's germline CDR1 is MNHEY and CDR2 SVGAGI. The CDR3 runs to 15 residues. The CDR3 DNA follows: TGTGCCAGCAGCTACCTCCGGGCAGGCAACTATGGCTACACCTTC. Residues: CASSYLRAGNYGYTF.

This clonotype was detected ten times or more. The chain links TRBV4-1 to TRBJ1-3, with TRBD1 as a possible D gene (5 bases). V was pared by 4 bases and J by 4 bases, with 14 bases between. The CDR3 consists of 15 residues. CDR1 is MGHRA and CDR2 is YSYEKL in the germline V gene. The CDR3 loop reads CASSPRPGLGNTIYF. The DNA for the CDR3 is TGCGCCAGCAGCCCCCGGCCGGGACTCGGAAACACCATATATTTT.

This clonotype has only a few counts. The J gene is TRBJ2-1, the V gene TRBV10-1; D is unclear. CDR1 and CDR2 from the germline V gene are WNHNN and SYGVQD (reference sequence). The germline V and J ends were trimmed by 4 bases and 0 bases, with 16 bases remaining between them. This CDR3 has 17 amino acids. As DNA, the CDR3 is TGCGCCAGCAGTGCGCTACCTGTTCCAAGCTCCTACAATGAGCAGTTCTTC. Protein sequence: CASSALPVPSSYNEQFF.